This section outlines one TCR beta chain sequence together with its context. What it binds is unknown. This record comes from a study of T cell repertoires in aging, cancer and after chemotherapy. General study points: In cancer patients, declining TCR diversity with age involved lost richness and lost evenness.

TCR beta rearrangements were amplified from peripheral blood genomic DNA. This CDR3 is 14 amino acids long. Germline V gene data show CDR1 as MNHNS and CDR2 as SASEGT. V lost 4 bases and J lost 7; bases outside the gene matches: 6. Multiplex touch-down PCR with TRB-A/B primers amplified rearranged V-D-J TRB sequences. TCRdb used MiXCR to reprocess the multiplex PCR reads, holding one entry per CDR3 protein. The top ten hold under 50% of the sample, which has about 3,000 distinct CDR3 sequences, 38% seen once. This TCR was recovered from a human donor in good health. The source material was blood. The chain combines TRBV6-1 with TRBJ1-5; 8 bases match TRBD1. The CDR3 sequence is CASSGQGSIQPQHF. The CDR3 DNA reads TGTGCCAGCAGTGGACAGGGGTCAATACAGCCCCAGCATTTT.